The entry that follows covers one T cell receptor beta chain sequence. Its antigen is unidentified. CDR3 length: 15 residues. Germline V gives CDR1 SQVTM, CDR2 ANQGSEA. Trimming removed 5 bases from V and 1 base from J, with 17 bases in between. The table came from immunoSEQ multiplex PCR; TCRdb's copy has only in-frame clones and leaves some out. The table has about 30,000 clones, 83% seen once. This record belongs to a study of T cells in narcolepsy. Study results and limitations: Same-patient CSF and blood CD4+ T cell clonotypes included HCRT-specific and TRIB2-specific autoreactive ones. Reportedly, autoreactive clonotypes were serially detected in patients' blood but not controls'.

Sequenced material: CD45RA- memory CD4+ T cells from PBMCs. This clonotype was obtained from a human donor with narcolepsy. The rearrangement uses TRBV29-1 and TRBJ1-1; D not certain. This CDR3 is CSVPRMAGRNTEAFF. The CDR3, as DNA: TGCAGCGTTCCCAGGATGGCGGGCAGGAACACTGAAGCTTTCTTT.